The present T cell receptor (beta chain) was sequenced within a study of T cell responses to AZD1222 COVID-19 vaccine (dated by TCRdb to the early 2020s). With regard to the full study: AZD1222 recipients given second doses at about 4 weeks or at about 12 weeks were pooled, since spike-specific TCR depth and breadth were not found to differ between the two schedules. Enrollment into the trials was organized by age into subgroups of 18-55, 56-69 and 70-plus years, and those subgroups contained 148, 28 and 57 TCR-sequenced participants, respectively. A total of under 250 trial participants underwent TCR sequencing, of whom roughly 210 had received two doses of AZD1222 and some 25 had received two doses of the MenACWY control vaccine. Findings and caveats that apply to the study as a whole: The 56-69-year group was small, and its depth increase did not reach significance, likely because of low power. No day 14 peak-response samples were available, so repertoires were characterized only after the peak T cell response. Participants were mostly white British and included more females than males, and it was suggested by the authors that clonal diversity may have been underestimated. The whole spike protein was spanned by vaccine-associated CD4 TCRs, and dominant responses were seen in regions 160-218 and 743-854. After two AZD1222 doses, spike-specific TCR breadth and depth were significantly higher than at day 0 and than in MenACWY recipients. Reportedly, close to half of the unique spike-specific TCRs recognized epitopes lying outside the regions that are mutated in the B.1.351 and B.1.1.7 variants. Only 5 to 7 AZD1222 recipients were SARS-CoV-2 seropositive at baseline, limiting conclusions about previously exposed vaccinees.

The CDR3 regions of human TCRbeta chains were analyzed by immunosequencing. As for the original processing: TCRs in the repertoires were compared against a reference library of SARS-CoV-2-specific TCRs that had been generated with the MIRA antigen-specificity platform. Breadth was defined as the fraction of unique TCRs that were SARS-CoV-2-associated. Depth was defined as the fraction of total T cells that were SARS-CoV-2-associated. Using the MIRA data, each spike-specific TCR was mapped to the spike region that the TCR reacts to and placed in a CD4 or CD8 class. Log10-transformed breadth and depth values were compared by one-way ANOVA with Sidak's multiple comparisons tests. The clones in this table, taken by TCRdb from immuneACCESS, are in-frame only. Not every clone is retained; where verified, under half of the shortfall comes from an unresolved V gene, and the cause of the rest is unknown. The V and J calls and clone size come from that table; D and trimming were worked out from the DNA. The sample table holds about 54,000 clones, of which 87% were seen once. 3% to 4.5% of the sample is in the top ten clones.

The time point label, read with the paper, signifies: baseline before first vaccination. Vaccinee samples came from UK trials COV001 and COV002, including a single-blind randomized controlled phase 2/3 trial of AZD1222 (ChAdOx1 nCoV-19) in healthy adults. For TCRbeta chain sequencing, PBMC samples were collected from trial participants at day 0 and at day 28 after the second dose. Trimming removed 2 bases from V and 4 bases from J, leaving 17 bases between the germline ends. The CDR3 holds 16 amino acids from the cysteine to the phenylalanine. Only the CDR3 DNA stays, 48 bases, in frame from base 1. According to the germline V gene, CDR1 reads SGHTA and CDR2 reads FQGTGA. Comment on this clone: Its antigen remains unidentified. No base-level quality is on record; no much larger clone is a single base apart.

The chain joins TRBV7-3 to TRBJ1-1, and perhaps TRBD1 as D gene, on 6 matching bases. The TCR was taken from an adult in good health. The specimen comprised peripheral blood, sampled on day 0 of AZD1222 vaccination. The CDR3 loop reads CASSLPGAGRGTEAFF. The sequence in DNA is TGTGCCAGCAGCTTACCGGGGGCGGGTAGAGGCACTGAAGCTTTCTTT.